The entry that follows covers one TCR beta chain sequence. The repertoire was sequenced with immunoSEQ multiplex PCR; TCRdb's copy has only in-frame clones and lacks some. Among some 350,000 clones listed, 87% were seen once. The sample originates from a study of blood T cell repertoires in COVID-19. About the research overall: Nucleic acid was either cDNA or gDNA, and it came from T cells, B-cell-depleted T cells, or PBMCs.

In assigning cohorts, the study relied on participant-reported clinical history. Either two negative PCRs, clearance, or symptom resolution qualified Cohort 3 donors as recovered. This CDR3 has 13 amino acids. Looked up from germline, CDR1 is DFQATT and CDR2 is SNEGSKA (reference sequence). V dropped 3 bases and J dropped 7 bases, with 15 bases sitting between them. Sequencing was performed on PBMCs or T cells enriched from blood (not recorded which). The clonotype was recovered from a young woman who had recovered from COVID-19. The V gene is TRBV20-1, the J gene TRBJ1-1; D uncertain. The CDR3 region is CSASGHGRDEAFF. Written as DNA, the CDR3 is TGCAGTGCTAGTGGGCACGGACGGGATGAAGCTTTCTTT.